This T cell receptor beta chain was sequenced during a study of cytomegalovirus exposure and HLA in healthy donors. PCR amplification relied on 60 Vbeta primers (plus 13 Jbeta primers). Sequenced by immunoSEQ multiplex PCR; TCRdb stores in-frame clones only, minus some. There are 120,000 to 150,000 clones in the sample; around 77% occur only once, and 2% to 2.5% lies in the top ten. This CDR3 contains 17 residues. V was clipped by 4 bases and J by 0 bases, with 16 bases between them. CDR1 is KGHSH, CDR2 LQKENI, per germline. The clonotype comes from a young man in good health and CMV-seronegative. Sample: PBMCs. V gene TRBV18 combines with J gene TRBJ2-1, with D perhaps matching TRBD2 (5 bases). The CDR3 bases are TGTGCCAGCTCACGTCCGGAGGAGACGGGCTCCTACAATGAGCAGTTCTTC. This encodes CASSRPEETGSYNEQFF.